The clone carrying this T cell receptor beta chain was seen at least ten times. Its target is not known. The data were taken from a study of CD8+CD57+ T cells in acquired aplastic anemia. Study overall: Around 3.5 ug was the average amount of DNA from sorted CD4+ and CD8+ cells. Findings and limits, study-wide: Found in both controls and patients were approximately 30 CD8+ CDR3 sequences.

Patients chosen for sequencing had shown CD8+CD57+ cell expansion by flow cytometry. Among the patients, all had severe acquired aplastic anemia. Each patient gave a blood sample that was collected before any therapy had been received. The template used for profiling TCR beta VDJ and CDR3 was genomic DNA. Using its own MiXCR run on the reads, TCRdb lists one record per CDR3 protein. This sample carries 150,000 or so distinct CDR3 sequences, about half of them seen once, and the ten largest clones take around 3.2%. Sequenced sample: sorted CD4+, CD8+, or CD8+CD57+ T cells (not recorded which) from PBMCs. The source is a human donor with aplastic anemia.

CDR3 DNA: TGCGCCAGCAGCCCCCCCGTCCTGGATACGCAGTATTTT. This codes for CASSPPVLDTQYF. The chain combines TRBV5-1 with TRBJ2-3; D not certain. Germline CDR1 is SGHRS and CDR2 is YFSETQ. With 4 bases removed from V and 6 bases from J, the gap between germline ends came to 12 bases. This CDR3 has 13 residues.